This TCR beta chain was retrieved from a study of cytomegalovirus exposure and HLA in healthy donors. Study-wide findings and caveats: Whilst most TCR sequences proved rare, a subset of public TCRs occurred across many donors. It was reported in a later analysis that an Asian-associated ancestry cluster showed fewer N-insertions than the approximately 690-donor mean.

Remarks on this clone: Its antigen is as yet unknown.

The PCR made use of 60 Vbeta and 13 Jbeta primers. Clones were sequenced by immunoSEQ multiplex PCR, and TCRdb holds only the in-frame ones, with some missing. The repertoire holds over 150,000 clones, with approximately 77% as singletons. The CDR3 is 14 amino acids. Trimming left V 4 bases short and J 1 base short, with 10 bases between. Germline lookup yields CDR1 SGDLS and CDR2 YYNGEE. The chain employs TRBV9 and TRBJ2-3; the D gene is possibly TRBD2 (6 bases). This TCR was sampled from a male donor in good health and CMV-seropositive. The source material was PBMCs. The CDR3 loop is CASSRGFRTDTQYF. The CDR3 bases are TGTGCCAGCAGCCGGGGGTTCCGCACAGATACGCAGTATTTT.